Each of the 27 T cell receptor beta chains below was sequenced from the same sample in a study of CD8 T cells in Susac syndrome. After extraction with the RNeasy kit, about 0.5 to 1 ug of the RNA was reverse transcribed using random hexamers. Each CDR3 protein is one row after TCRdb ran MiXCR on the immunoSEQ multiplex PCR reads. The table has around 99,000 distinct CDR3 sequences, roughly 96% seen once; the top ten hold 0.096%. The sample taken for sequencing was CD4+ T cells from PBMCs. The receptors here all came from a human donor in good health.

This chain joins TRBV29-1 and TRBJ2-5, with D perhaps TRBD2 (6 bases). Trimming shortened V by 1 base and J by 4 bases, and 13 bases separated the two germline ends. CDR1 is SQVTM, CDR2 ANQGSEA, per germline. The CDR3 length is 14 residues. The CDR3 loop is CSVEVQGGGETQYF. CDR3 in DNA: TGCAGCGTTGAAGTCCAGGGAGGTGGAGAGACCCAGTACTTC.

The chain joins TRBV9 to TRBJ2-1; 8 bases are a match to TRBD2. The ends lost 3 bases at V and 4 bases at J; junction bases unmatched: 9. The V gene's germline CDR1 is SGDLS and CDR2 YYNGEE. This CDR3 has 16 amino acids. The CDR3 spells CASSDQVLAGYNEQFF. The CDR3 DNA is TGTGCCAGCAGCGACCAGGTGCTAGCGGGTTACAATGAGCAGTTCTTC.

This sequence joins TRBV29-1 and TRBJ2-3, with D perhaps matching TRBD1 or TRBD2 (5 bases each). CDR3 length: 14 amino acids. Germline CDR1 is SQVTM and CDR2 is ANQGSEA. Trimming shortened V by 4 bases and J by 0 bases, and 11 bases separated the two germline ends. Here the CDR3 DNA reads TGCAGCGTTGCCCCACGGGACAGCACAGATACGCAGTATTTT. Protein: CSVAPRDSTDTQYF.

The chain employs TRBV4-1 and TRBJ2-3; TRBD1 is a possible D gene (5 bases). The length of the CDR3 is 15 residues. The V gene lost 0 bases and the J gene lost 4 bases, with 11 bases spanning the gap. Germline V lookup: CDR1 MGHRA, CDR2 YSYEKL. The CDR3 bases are TGCGCCAGCAGCCAAGATAGGGGCGTTCCAGATACGCAGTATTTT. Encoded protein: CASSQDRGVPDTQYF.

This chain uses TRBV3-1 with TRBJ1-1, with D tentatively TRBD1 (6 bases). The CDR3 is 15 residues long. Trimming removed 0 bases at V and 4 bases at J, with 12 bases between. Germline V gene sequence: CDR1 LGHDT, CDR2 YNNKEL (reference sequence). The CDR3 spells CASSQDGGRVTEAFF. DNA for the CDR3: TGTGCCAGCAGCCAAGATGGGGGGCGAGTCACTGAAGCTTTCTTT.

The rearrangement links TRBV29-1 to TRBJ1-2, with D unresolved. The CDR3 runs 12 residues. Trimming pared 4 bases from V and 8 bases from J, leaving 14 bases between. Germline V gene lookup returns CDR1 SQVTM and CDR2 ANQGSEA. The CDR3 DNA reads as TGCAGCGTTGCCGGCAGCATTTACGGCTACACCTTC. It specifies CSVAGSIYGYTF.

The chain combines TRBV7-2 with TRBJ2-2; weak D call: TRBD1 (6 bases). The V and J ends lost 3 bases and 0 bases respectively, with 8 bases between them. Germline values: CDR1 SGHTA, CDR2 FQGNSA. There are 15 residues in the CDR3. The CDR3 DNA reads TGTGCCAGCAGCTTTGGGACACCGAACACCGGGGAGCTGTTTTTT. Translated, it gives CASSFGTPNTGELFF. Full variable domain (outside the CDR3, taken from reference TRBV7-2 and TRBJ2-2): GAGVSQSPSNKVTEKGKDVELRCDPISGHTALYWYRQSLGQGLEFLIYFQGNSAPDKSGLPSDRFSAERTGGSVSTLTIQRTQQEDSAVYLCASSFGTPNTGELFFGEGSRLTVL.

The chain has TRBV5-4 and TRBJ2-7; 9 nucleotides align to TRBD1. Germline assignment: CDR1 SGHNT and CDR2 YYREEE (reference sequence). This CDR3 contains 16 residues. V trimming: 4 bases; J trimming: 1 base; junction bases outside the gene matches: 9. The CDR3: CASSALGTGNSYEQYF. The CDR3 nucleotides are TGTGCCAGCAGCGCCCTCGGGACAGGGAATTCCTACGAGCAGTACTTC.

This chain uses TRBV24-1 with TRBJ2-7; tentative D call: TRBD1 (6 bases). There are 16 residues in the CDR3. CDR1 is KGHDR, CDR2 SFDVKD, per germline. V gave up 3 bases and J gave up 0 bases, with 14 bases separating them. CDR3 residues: CATSDPGVSLSYEQYF. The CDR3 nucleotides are TGTGCCACCAGTGATCCAGGGGTGTCGCTCTCCTACGAGCAGTACTTC.

The CDR3 region has the DNA TGTGCCAGCAGCTCGGGGGCGCCGAGCGAGCAGTACTTC. Translated, it gives CASSSGAPSEQYF. This chain uses TRBV7-2 with TRBJ2-7; D may correspond to TRBD1 or TRBD2 (6 bases each). The CDR3 is 13 amino acids. From germline, CDR1 is SGHTA and CDR2 FQGNSA. V was cut by 4 bases and J by 6 bases, with 13 bases left in between. The variable domain in full, completed from reference TRBV7-2 and TRBJ2-7, reads GAGVSQSPSNKVTEKGKDVELRCDPISGHTALYWYRQSLGQGLEFLIYFQGNSAPDKSGLPSDRFSAERTGGSVSTLTIQRTQQEDSAVYLCASSSGAPSEQYFGPGTRLTVT.

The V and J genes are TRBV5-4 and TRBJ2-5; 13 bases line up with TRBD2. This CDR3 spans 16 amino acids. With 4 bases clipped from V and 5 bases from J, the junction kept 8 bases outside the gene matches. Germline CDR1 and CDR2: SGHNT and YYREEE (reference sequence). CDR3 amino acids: CASSGTSGGAWETQYF. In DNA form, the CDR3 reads TGTGCCAGCAGCGGAACTAGCGGGGGGGCCTGGGAGACCCAGTACTTC. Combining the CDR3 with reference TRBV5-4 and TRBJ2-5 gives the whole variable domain ETGVTQSPTHLIKTRGQQVTLRCSSQSGHNTVSWYQQALGQGPQFIFQYYREEENGRGNFPPRFSGLQFPNYSSELNVNALELDDSALYLCASSGTSGGAWETQYFGPGTRLLVL.

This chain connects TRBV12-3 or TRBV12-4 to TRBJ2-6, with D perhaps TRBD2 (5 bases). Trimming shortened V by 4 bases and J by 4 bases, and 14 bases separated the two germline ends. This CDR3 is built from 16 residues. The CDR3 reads CASSSGVRSGANVLTF. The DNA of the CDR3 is TGTGCCAGCAGTTCCGGGGTACGATCGGGGGCCAACGTCCTGACTTTC.

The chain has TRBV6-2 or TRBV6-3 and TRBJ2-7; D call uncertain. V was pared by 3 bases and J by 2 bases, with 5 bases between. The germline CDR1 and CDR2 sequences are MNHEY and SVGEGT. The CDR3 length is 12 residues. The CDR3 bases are TGTGCCAGCAGTTATGGTCCCTACGAGCAGTACTTC. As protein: CASSYGPYEQYF.

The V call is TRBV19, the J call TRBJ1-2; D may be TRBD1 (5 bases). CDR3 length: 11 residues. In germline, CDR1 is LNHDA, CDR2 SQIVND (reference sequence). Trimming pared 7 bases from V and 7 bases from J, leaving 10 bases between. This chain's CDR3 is CASKQGSGYTF. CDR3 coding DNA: TGTGCCAGTAAGCAGGGATCTGGCTACACCTTC. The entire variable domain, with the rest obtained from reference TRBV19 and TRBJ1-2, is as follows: DGGITQSPKYLFRKEGQNVTLSCEQNLNHDAMYWYRQDPGQGLRLIYYSQIVNDFQKGDIAEGYSVSREKKESFPLTVTSAQKNPTAFYLCASKQGSGYTFGSGTRLTVV.

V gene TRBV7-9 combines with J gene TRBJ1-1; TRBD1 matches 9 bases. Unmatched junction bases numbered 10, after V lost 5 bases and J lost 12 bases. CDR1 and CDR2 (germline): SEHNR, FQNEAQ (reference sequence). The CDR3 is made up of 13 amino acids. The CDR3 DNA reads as TGTGCCAGCAGCCCGGGGCCGGGACAGGGCACTTTCTTT. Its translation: CASSPGPGQGTFF. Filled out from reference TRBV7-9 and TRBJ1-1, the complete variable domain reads DTGVSQNPRHKITKRGQNVTFRCDPISEHNRLYWYRQTLGQGPEFLTYFQNEAQLEKSRLLSDRFSAERPKGSFSTLEIQRTEQGDSAMYLCASSPGPGQGTFFGQGTRLTVV.

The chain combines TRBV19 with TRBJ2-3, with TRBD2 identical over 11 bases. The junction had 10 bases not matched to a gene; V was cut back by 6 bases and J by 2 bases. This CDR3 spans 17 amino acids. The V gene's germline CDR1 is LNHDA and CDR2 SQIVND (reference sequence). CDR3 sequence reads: CASRTSGGLPVTDTQYF. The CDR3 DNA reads TGTGCCAGTAGAACTAGCGGGGGCCTGCCCGTCACAGATACGCAGTATTTT. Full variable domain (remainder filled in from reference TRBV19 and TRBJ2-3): DGGITQSPKYLFRKEGQNVTLSCEQNLNHDAMYWYRQDPGQGLRLIYYSQIVNDFQKGDIAEGYSVSREKKESFPLTVTSAQKNPTAFYLCASRTSGGLPVTDTQYFGPGTRLTVL.

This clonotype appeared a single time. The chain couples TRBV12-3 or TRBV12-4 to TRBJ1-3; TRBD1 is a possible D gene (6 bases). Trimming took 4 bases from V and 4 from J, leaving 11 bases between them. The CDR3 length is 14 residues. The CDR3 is CASSSRGNGNTIYF. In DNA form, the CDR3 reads TGTGCCAGCAGTTCCAGGGGTAACGGAAACACCATATATTTT.

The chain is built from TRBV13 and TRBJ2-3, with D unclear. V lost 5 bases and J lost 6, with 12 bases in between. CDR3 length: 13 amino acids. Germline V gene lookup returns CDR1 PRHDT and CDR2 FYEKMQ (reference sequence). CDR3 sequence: CASSHILSDTQYF. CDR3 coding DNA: TGTGCCAGCAGCCATATTCTCTCGGATACGCAGTATTTT. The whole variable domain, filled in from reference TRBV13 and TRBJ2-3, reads AAGVIQSPRHLIKEKRETATLKCYPIPRHDTVYWYQQGPGQDPQFLISFYEKMQSDKGSIPDRFSAQQFSDYHSELNMSSLELGDSALYFCASSHILSDTQYFGPGTRLTVL.

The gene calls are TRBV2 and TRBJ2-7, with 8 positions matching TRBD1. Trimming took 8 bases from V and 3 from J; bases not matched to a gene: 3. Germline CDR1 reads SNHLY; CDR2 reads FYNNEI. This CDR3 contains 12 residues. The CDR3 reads CASGDRFYEQYF. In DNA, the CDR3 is TGTGCCAGCGGGGACAGGTTCTACGAGCAGTACTTC. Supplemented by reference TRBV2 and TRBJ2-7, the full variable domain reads EPEVTQTPSHQVTQMGQEVILRCVPISNHLYFYWYRQILGQKVEFLVSFYNNEISEKSEIFDDQFSVERPDGSNFTLKIRSTKLEDSAMYFCASGDRFYEQYFGPGTRLTVT.

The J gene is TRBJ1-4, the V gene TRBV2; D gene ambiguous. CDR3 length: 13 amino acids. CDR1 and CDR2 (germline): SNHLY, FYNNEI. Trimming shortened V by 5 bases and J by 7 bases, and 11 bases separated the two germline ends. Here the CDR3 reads CASSLAVGEKLFF. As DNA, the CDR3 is TGTGCCAGCAGTCTTGCAGTAGGTGAAAAACTGTTTTTT.

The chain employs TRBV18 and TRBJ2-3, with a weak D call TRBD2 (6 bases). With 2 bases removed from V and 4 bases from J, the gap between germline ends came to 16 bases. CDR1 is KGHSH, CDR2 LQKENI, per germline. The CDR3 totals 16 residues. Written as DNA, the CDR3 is TGTGCCAGCTCACCAGATAGCGGAGGCGGCGCAGATACGCAGTATTTT. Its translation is CASSPDSGGGADTQYF.

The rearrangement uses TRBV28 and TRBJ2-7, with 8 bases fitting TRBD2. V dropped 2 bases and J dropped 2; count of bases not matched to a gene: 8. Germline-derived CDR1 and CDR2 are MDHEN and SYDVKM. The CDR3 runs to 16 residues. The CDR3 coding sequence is TGTGCCAGCAGTTTAGAGGGACTAGGAACGACCTACGAGCAGTACTTC. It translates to CASSLEGLGTTYEQYF. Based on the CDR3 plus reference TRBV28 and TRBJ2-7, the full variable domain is DVKVTQSSRYLVKRTGEKVFLECVQDMDHENMFWYRQDPGLGLRLIYFSYDVKMKEKGDIPEGYSVSREKKERFSLILESASTNQTSMYLCASSLEGLGTTYEQYFGPGTRLTVT.

CDR3: CASSSSGSTQYF. Here the CDR3 DNA reads TGTGCCAGCAGCTCTAGCGGGAGTACGCAGTATTTT. The gene calls are TRBV12-3 or TRBV12-4 and TRBJ2-3; 10 nucleotides match TRBD2. The CDR3 consists of 12 residues. J lost 8 bases, V lost 6 bases, and 2 bases had no gene match.

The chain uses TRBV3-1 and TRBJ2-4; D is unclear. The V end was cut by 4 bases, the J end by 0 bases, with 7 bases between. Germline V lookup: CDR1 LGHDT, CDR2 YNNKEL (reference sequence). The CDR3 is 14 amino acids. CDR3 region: CASSLDLAKNIQYF. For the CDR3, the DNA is TGTGCCAGCAGCCTCGACCTAGCCAAAAACATTCAGTACTTC.

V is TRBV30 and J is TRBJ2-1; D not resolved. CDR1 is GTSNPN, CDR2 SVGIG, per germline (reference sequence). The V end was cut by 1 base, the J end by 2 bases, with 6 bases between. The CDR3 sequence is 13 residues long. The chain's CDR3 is CAWSGVAYNEQFF. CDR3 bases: TGTGCCTGGAGTGGGGTAGCCTACAATGAGCAGTTCTTC.

CDR3 nucleotide sequence: TGCAGTGCTAGAGAGAGTGGAGAGACCCAGTACTTC. Protein product: CSARESGETQYF. The chain employs TRBV20-1 and TRBJ2-5; D is uncertain. Germline CDR1 DFQATT, CDR2 SNEGSKA (reference sequence). This CDR3 is 12 amino acids long. Trimming took off 0 bases at V and 4 bases at J, with 6 bases between the two ends.

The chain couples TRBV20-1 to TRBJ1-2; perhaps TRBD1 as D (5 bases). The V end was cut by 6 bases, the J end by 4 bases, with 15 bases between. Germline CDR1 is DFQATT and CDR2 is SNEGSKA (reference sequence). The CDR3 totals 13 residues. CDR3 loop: CSAGVGGSYGYTF. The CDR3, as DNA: TGCAGTGCCGGGGTTGGGGGTAGCTATGGCTACACCTTC.